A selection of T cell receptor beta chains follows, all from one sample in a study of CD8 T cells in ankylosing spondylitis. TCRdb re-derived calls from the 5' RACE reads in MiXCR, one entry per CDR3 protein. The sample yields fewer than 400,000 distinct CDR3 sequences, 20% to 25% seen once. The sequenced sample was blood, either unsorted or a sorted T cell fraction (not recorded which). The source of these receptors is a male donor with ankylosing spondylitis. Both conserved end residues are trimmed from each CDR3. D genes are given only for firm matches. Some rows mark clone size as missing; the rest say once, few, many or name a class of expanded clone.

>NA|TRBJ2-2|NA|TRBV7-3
ASSRGGVTGELF
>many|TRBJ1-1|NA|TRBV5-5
ASSFLRLNTEAF
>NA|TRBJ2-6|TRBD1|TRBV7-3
ASSLPTGDGANVLT
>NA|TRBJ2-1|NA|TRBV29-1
SVLIQAAGREQF
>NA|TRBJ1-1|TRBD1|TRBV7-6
ASSVNKGALPTEAF
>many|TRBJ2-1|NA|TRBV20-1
SASGVNNEQF
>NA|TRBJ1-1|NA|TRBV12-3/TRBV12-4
ASSFPDRLSLFNTEAF
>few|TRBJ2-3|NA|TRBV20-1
SASSVNQDTQY
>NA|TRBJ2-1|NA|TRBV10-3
AISVGGRGHNEQF
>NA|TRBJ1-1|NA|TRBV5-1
ASSWGGRSEAF
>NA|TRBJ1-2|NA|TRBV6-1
ASSEATNNYGYT
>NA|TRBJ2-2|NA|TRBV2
ASSKRQPGELF
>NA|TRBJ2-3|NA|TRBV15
ATSRAERLTDTQY
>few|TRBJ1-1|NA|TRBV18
ASSPTTHTEAF
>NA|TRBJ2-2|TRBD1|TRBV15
ATKGQGAYSGELF
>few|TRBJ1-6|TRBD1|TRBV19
ASSSGTGFSPLH
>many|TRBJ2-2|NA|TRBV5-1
ASSFEVTGELF
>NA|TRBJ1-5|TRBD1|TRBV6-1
ASSAGQAVGPQH
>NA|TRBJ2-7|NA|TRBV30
AWSLQYEQY
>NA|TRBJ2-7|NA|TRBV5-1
ASSLVAGSLVEQY
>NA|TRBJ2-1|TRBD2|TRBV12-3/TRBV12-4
ASSFGRANEQF
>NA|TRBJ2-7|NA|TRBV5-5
ASSTGTQYEQY
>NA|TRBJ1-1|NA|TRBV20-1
SATGEQAF
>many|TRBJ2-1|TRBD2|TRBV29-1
SVGAGGVINEQF
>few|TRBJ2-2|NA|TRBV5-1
ASSDFREGPTGELF
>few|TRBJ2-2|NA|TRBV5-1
ASSLLRVTFTGELF
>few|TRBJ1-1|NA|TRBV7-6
ASSLGGSRHRTEAF
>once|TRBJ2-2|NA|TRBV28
ASYQSVGSRGGELF
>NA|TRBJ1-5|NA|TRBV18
ASHTSNQPQH
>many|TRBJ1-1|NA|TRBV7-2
ASRGSMEAF
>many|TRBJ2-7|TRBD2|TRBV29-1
SVESLAGYEQY
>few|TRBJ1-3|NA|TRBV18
ASSPRGGNGNTIY
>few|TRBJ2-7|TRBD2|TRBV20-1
SAPGTSGKVYEQY
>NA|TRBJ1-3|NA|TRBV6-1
ASSDSRISGNTIY
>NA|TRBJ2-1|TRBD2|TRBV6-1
ASREPSGHDDEQF